The 24 T cell receptor beta chains below were found in one sample sequenced in a study of OX40 agonist ivuxolimab in advanced cancers. This table comes from immunoSEQ multiplex PCR, and its TCRdb copy is limited to in-frame clones, with some not included. The sample includes 63,000 or so clones, 88% of them seen just once. This sample comprised CD4+ or CD8+ T cells sorted from blood, obtained in a trial of the OX40 agonist ivuxolimab. These receptors originate from an adult with an advanced solid tumor such as melanoma, head and neck, liver or kidney cancer.

The rearrangement joins TRBV7-3 to TRBJ2-2; D may be TRBD1 (5 bases). V dropped 5 bases and J dropped 4 bases, with 11 bases sitting between them. CDR1 is SGHTA, CDR2 FQGTGA, per germline. This CDR3 region has 14 residues. The CDR3 loop is CASSEGVVTGELFF. The CDR3 DNA reads as TGTGCCAGCAGCGAAGGGGTTGTCACCGGGGAGCTGTTTTTT.

This sequence joins TRBV19 and TRBJ2-7; D is undetermined. This CDR3 spans 14 amino acids. The V gene lost 6 bases and the J gene lost 5 bases, with 17 bases spanning the gap. Looked up from germline, CDR1 is LNHDA and CDR2 is SQIVND (reference sequence). CDR3 in amino acids: CASSNTVSPDEQYF. Here the CDR3 DNA reads TGTGCCAGTAGCAATACCGTAAGTCCTGACGAGCAGTACTTC.

The V call is TRBV7-9, the J call TRBJ1-1, with unresolved D. Germline V gene sequence: CDR1 SEHNR, CDR2 FQNEAQ (reference sequence). V lost 3 bases, J lost 1 base, and 6 bases lay in between. The CDR3 spans 13 residues. CDR3 region: CASSLVGNTEAFF. The DNA for the CDR3 is TGTGCCAGCAGCTTGGTGGGGAACACTGAAGCTTTCTTT.

The V and J genes are TRBV6-6 and TRBJ2-1; TRBD1 is a possible D gene (5 bases). CDR1 is MNHNY, CDR2 SVGAGI, per germline (reference sequence). Trimming took 7 bases from V and 4 from J, leaving 14 bases between them. The CDR3 is 14 residues long. CDR3 DNA: TGTGCCAGCATCCACCCCCAGGGATACAATGAGCAGTTCTTC. Translating gives CASIHPQGYNEQFF.

This clone was seen only once. The genes are TRBV9 and TRBJ1-2; 8 bases agree with TRBD1. From germline, CDR1 is SGDLS and CDR2 YYNGEE. The CDR3 has 15 amino acids. Germline trimming cut 1 base from V and 6 bases from J; bases unmatched to any gene: 8. The CDR3 sequence is CASSVYRQGSDGYTF. The CDR3 DNA reads TGTGCCAGCAGCGTATACCGACAGGGGAGCGATGGCTACACCTTC.

Comments on this clone: One junction end disagrees with the germline gene, perhaps due to a read error. V usage is TRBV7-2 and J usage is TRBJ2-3, with 13 nucleotides matching TRBD2. Per the germline V gene, CDR1 is SGHTA and CDR2 is FQGNSA. The CDR3 totals 13 residues. The CDR3: CASSPLPLAGGVF. In DNA form, the CDR3 reads TGTGCCAGCAGCCCCCTCCCACTAGCGGGGGGGGTATTT.

This clone has a handful of counts. J is TRBJ1-1 and V is TRBV2; D gene uncertain. The germline CDR1 and CDR2 sequences are SNHLY and FYNNEI. The CDR3 is 13 residues long. V lost 2 bases, J lost 1 base, and 5 bases lay in between. The CDR3 nucleotides are TGTGCCAGCAGTGAAATAGAGAACACTGAAGCTTTCTTT. Protein sequence: CASSEIENTEAFF.

The chain carries TRBV2 and TRBJ2-1; D could derive from TRBD1 or TRBD2 (5 bases each). Germline V gene data show CDR1 as SNHLY and CDR2 as FYNNEI. V lost 10 bases to trimming and J lost 6 bases, with 19 bases between them. The CDR3 extends over 14 amino acids. This CDR3 is CANLRDQNSNEQFF. CDR3 sequence (DNA): TGTGCCAACCTCCGGGACCAAAATAGCAATGAGCAGTTCTTC.

The rearrangement links TRBV28 to TRBJ2-2; D possibly corresponds to TRBD2 (5 bases). The germline V gene has CDR1 MDHEN and CDR2 SYDVKM. CDR3 size: 14 residues. Trimming left V 6 bases short and J 0 bases short, with 8 bases between. This CDR3 is CASRPGTNTGELFF. In DNA, the CDR3 is TGTGCCAGCAGGCCGGGGACGAACACCGGGGAGCTGTTTTTT.

About this clone itself: Its ends do not fully match the called genes, so a read error is possible. This chain connects TRBV7-2 to TRBJ1-3; no clear D gene. The germline V gene has CDR1 SGHTA and CDR2 FQGNSA. The CDR3 contains 13 residues. The CDR3 region is CASSLGSGSTIYF. The DNA of the CDR3 is TGTGCCAGCAGCTTAGGCTCTGGAAGCACCATATATTTT.

V gene TRBV5-1 combines with J gene TRBJ2-7; TRBD1 is a possible D gene (7 bases). The germline V gene encodes CDR1 SGHRS and CDR2 YFSETQ. The germline V and J ends were trimmed by 3 bases and 0 bases, with 10 bases remaining between them. This CDR3 has 14 residues. Here the CDR3 DNA reads TGCGCCAGCAGCTGGGGGGACAGCTCCTACGAGCAGTACTTC. It is translated as CASSWGDSSYEQYF.

The rearrangement links TRBV4-2 to TRBJ1-5, with 7 bases aligning to TRBD1. The germline V gene has CDR1 LGHNA and CDR2 YNFKEQ. The CDR3 is 16 amino acids. V shed 0 bases, J shed 3 bases, and the junction held 5 bases outside the gene matches. The CDR3 DNA sequence: TGTGCCAGCAGCCAAGAGACAGGGATAAACAATCAGCCCCAGCATTTT. Translation gives CASSQETGINNQPQHF.

This clone was found once. CDR3 amino acids: CAWSVAPPGPQHF. CDR3 bases: TGTGCCTGGAGTGTAGCTCCACCGGGGCCCCAGCATTTT. The chain couples TRBV30 to TRBJ1-5; D gene uncertain. Germline V gives CDR1 GTSNPN, CDR2 SVGIG (reference sequence). V shed 0 bases and J shed 9 bases, with 12 bases lying between them. The CDR3 has 13 amino acids.

The chain is built from TRBV28 and TRBJ1-2, with TRBD1 identical over 10 bases. The germline CDR1 and CDR2 sequences are MDHEN and SYDVKM. After removal of 6 bases from V and 5 bases from J, the junction contained 6 bases not matched to a gene. The CDR3 consists of 14 residues. In DNA form, the CDR3 reads TGTGCCAGCAGGCGACAGGGGGCGTGGTATGGCTACACCTTC. Residues: CASRRQGAWYGYTF.

The rearrangement joins TRBV28 to TRBJ1-1, with D hard to call. Trimming stripped 6 bases from V and 7 bases from J, with 15 bases between. The CDR3 has 13 residues. Germline-derived CDR1 and CDR2 are MDHEN and SYDVKM. This CDR3 is CASSRTPVGEAFF. The CDR3 bases are TGTGCCAGCAGCCGCACGCCGGTGGGTGAAGCTTTCTTT.

This clone was recorded only once. CDR3 amino acids: CASSLFGGGNSPLHF. The CDR3 DNA reads as TGTGCCAGCAGCCTCTTCGGGGGAGGAAATTCACCCCTCCACTTT. The J gene is TRBJ1-6, the V gene TRBV5-4, with TRBD1 as a possible D gene (5 bases). V was trimmed by 4 bases and J by 7 bases, leaving 15 bases between them. CDR3 size: 15 residues. The germline gives CDR1 SGHNT, CDR2 YYREEE (reference sequence).

This clone came up a few times. This chain links TRBV19 with TRBJ1-2, with 9 nucleotides matching TRBD1. Looked up from germline, CDR1 is LNHDA and CDR2 is SQIVND (reference sequence). This CDR3 has 12 residues. Trimming at V came to 4 bases and at J to 8 bases, leaving 2 bases not matched to a gene. CDR3 residues: CASSRTGEGYTF. DNA of the CDR3: TGTGCCAGTAGTAGGACAGGGGAAGGCTACACCTTC.

The chain recombines TRBV5-4 with TRBJ2-3, with 10 bases aligning to TRBD2. This CDR3 spans 16 amino acids. V lost 2 bases, J lost 2 bases, and 5 bases stayed unmatched. The germline gives CDR1 SGHNT, CDR2 YYREEE (reference sequence). Written as DNA, the CDR3 is TGTGCCAGCAGCTTAACTAGCGGGGAACTCACAGATACGCAGTATTTT. Protein sequence: CASSLTSGELTDTQYF.

This clone has more than one count but fewer than ten. The rearrangement joins TRBV6-1 to TRBJ1-1; no reliable D call. V was clipped by 1 base and J by 0 bases, with 3 bases between them. The CDR3 is 13 residues long. CDR1 and CDR2 from the germline V gene are MNHNS and SASEGT. The CDR3 nucleotides are TGTGCCAGCAGTGAAGTAGTGAACACTGAAGCTTTCTTT. Protein product: CASSEVVNTEAFF.

The rearrangement uses TRBV6-6 and TRBJ1-2, with 11 bases fitting TRBD1. The V gene's germline CDR1 is MNHNY and CDR2 SVGAGI (reference sequence). The CDR3 sequence is 16 residues long. Trimming cost V 4 bases and J 7 bases; bases outside gene matches: 11. The CDR3: CASSSPRDRGSSGYTF. CDR3 bases: TGTGCCAGCAGTTCGCCCCGGGACAGGGGGTCGAGTGGCTACACCTTC.

The V and J genes are TRBV28 and TRBJ1-2; 9 bases agree with TRBD1. Germline V lookup: CDR1 MDHEN, CDR2 SYDVKM. This CDR3 region has 14 residues. The V gene end was trimmed by 7 bases and the J gene end by 4 bases; junction bases not matched to a gene: 7. In DNA form, the CDR3 reads TGTGCCAGCAACGACAGGGGGAACTTCTATGGCTACACCTTC. Protein: CASNDRGNFYGYTF.

This sequence joins TRBV10-3 and TRBJ2-5, with D perhaps given as TRBD1 or TRBD2 (6 bases each). This CDR3 has 13 amino acids. Trimming removed 7 bases at V and 2 bases at J, with 11 bases between. Looked up from germline, CDR1 is ENHRY and CDR2 is SYGVKD. CDR3 region: CAIKEGDQETQYF. CDR3 DNA: TGTGCCATCAAGGAGGGGGATCAAGAGACCCAGTACTTC.

The gene calls are TRBV18 and TRBJ2-1, with TRBD1 identical over 9 bases. Germline V lookup: CDR1 KGHSH, CDR2 LQKENI. The CDR3 extends over 15 amino acids. V lost 5 bases, J lost 9 bases, and 11 bases stayed unmatched. CDR3 DNA sequence: TGTGCCAGCTCATCCAGGGGACAGGGTTACTCTGAGCAGTTCTTC. Translated: CASSSRGQGYSEQFF.

V is TRBV7-2 and J is TRBJ1-1; 8 bases agree with TRBD1. Germline lookup yields CDR1 SGHTA and CDR2 FQGNSA. This CDR3 has 15 residues. After removal of 5 bases from V and 6 bases from J, the junction contained 11 bases not matched to a gene. As DNA, the CDR3 is TGTGCCAGCAGCCCACAAGGACAGGGTCAGGCTGAAGCTTTCTTT. Its protein is CASSPQGQGQAEAFF.